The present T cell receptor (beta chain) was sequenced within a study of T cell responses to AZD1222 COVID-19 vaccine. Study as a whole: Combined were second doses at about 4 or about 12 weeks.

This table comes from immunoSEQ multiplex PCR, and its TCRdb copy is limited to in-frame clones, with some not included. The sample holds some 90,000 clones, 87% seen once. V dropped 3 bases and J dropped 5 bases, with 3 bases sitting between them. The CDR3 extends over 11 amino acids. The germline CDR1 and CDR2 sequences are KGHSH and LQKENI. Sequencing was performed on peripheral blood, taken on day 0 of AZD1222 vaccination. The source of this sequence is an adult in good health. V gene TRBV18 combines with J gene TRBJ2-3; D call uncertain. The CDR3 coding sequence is TGTGCCAGCTCACCGGGAGATACGCAGTATTTT. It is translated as CASSPGDTQYF.